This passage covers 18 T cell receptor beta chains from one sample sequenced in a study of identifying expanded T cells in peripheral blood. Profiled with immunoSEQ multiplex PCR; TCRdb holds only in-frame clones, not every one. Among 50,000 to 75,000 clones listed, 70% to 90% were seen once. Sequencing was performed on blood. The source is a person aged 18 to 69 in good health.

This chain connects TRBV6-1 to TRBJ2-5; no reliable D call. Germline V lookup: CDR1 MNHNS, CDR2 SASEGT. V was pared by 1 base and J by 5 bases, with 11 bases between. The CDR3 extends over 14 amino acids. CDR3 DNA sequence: TGTGCCAGCAGTGAAGGTCAGGCTCTGGAGACCCAGTACTTC. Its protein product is CASSEGQALETQYF.

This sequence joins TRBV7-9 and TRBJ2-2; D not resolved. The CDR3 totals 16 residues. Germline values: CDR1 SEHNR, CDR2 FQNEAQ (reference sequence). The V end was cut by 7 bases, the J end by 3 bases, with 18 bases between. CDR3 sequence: CASNLPTAVYTGELFF. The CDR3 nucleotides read TGTGCCAGCAACCTCCCCACCGCGGTTTACACCGGGGAGCTGTTTTTT.

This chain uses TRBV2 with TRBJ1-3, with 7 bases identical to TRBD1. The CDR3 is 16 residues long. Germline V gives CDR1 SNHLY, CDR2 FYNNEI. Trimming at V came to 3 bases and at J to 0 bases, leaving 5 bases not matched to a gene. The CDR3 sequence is CASSDSDRASGNTIYF. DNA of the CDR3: TGTGCCAGCAGTGATTCCGACAGGGCCTCTGGAAACACCATATATTTT.

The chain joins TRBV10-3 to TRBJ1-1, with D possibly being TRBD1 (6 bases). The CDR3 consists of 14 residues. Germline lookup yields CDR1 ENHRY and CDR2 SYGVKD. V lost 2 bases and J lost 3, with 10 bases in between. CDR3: CAISEAGDYTEAFF. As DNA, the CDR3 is TGTGCCATCAGTGAGGCAGGGGACTACACTGAAGCTTTCTTT.

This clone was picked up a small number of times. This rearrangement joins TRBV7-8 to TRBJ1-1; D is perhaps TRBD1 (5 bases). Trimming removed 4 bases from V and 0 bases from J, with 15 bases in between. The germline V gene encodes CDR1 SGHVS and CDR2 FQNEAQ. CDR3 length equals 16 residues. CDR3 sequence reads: CASSSGLLLMNTEAFF. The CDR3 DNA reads TGTGCCAGCAGCTCGGGACTTCTTCTCATGAACACTGAAGCTTTCTTT.

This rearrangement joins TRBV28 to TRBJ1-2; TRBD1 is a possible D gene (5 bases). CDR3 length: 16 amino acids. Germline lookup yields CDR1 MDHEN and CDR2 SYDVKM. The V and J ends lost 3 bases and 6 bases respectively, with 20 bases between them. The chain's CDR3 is CASSFNGATTLHGYTF. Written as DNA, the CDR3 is TGTGCCAGCAGTTTTAATGGGGCGACTACCCTTCATGGCTACACCTTC.

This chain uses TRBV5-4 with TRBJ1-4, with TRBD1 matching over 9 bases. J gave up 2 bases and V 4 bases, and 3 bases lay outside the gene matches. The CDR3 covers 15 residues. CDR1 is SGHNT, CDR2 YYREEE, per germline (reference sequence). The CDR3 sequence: CASSTDRGTNEKLFF. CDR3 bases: TGTGCCAGCAGCACTGACAGGGGGACTAATGAAAAACTGTTTTTT. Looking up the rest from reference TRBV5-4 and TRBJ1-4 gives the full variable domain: ETGVTQSPTHLIKTRGQQVTLRCSSQSGHNTVSWYQQALGQGPQFIFQYYREEENGRGNFPPRFSGLQFPNYSSELNVNALELDDSALYLCASSTDRGTNEKLFFGSGTQLSVL.

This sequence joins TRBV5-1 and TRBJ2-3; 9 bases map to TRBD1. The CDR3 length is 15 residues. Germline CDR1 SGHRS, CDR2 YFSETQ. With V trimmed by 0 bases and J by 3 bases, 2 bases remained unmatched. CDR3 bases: TGCGCCAGCAGCTTGGCCGGGACAGGGACAGATACGCAGTATTTT. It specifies CASSLAGTGTDTQYF. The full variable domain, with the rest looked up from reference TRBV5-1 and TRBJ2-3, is KAGVTQTPRYLIKTRGQQVTLSCSPISGHRSVSWYQQTPGQGLQFLFEYFSETQRNKGNFPGRFSGRQFSNSRSEMNVSTLELGDSALYLCASSLAGTGTDTQYFGPGTRLTVL.

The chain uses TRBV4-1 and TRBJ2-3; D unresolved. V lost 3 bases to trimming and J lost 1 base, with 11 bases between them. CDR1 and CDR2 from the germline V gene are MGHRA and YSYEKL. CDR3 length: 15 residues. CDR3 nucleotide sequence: TGCGCCAGCAGCCAGACCGGGCTCCGCACAGATACGCAGTATTTT. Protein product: CASSQTGLRTDTQYF.

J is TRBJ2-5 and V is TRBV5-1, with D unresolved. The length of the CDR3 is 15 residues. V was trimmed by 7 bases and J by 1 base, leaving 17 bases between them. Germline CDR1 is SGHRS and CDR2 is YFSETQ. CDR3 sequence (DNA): TGCGCCAGCCGCAAATATCCAGAAGTCCAAGAGACCCAGTACTTC. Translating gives CASRKYPEVQETQYF.

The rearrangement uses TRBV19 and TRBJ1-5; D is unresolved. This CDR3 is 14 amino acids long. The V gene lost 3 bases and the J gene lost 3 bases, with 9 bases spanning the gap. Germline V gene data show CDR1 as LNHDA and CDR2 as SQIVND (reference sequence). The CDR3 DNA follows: TGTGCCAGTAGTATTAGTAGTCTCAATCAGCCCCAGCATTTT. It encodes CASSISSLNQPQHF.

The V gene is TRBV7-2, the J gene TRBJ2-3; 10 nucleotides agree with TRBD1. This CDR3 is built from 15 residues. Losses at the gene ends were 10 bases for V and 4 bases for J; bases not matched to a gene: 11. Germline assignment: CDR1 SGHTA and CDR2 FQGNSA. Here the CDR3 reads CATHSGQGYADTQYF. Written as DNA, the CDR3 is TGTGCCACTCACTCGGGACAGGGGTACGCAGATACGCAGTATTTT. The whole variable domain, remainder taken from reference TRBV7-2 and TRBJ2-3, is GAGVSQSPSNKVTEKGKDVELRCDPISGHTALYWYRQSLGQGLEFLIYFQGNSAPDKSGLPSDRFSAERTGGSVSTLTIQRTQQEDSAVYLCATHSGQGYADTQYFGPGTRLTVL.

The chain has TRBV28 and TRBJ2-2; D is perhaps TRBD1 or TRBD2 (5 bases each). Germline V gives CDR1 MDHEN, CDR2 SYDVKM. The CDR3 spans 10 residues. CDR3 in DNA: TGTGTCGTGGGGGCCGGGGAGCTGTTTTTT. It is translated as CVVGAGELFF. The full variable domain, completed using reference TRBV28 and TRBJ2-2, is DVKVTQSSRYLVKRTGEKVFLECVQDMDHENMFWYRQDPGLGLRLIYFSYDVKMKEKGDIPEGYSVSREKKERFSLILESASTNQTSMYLCVVGAGELFFGEGSRLTVL.

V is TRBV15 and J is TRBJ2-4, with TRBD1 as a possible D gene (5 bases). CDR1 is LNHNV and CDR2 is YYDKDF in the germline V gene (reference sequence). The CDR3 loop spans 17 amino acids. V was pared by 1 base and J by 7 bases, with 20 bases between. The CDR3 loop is CATSRGTGTPEGNIQYF. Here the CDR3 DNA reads TGTGCCACCAGCAGAGGTACAGGAACCCCAGAAGGGAACATTCAGTACTTC.

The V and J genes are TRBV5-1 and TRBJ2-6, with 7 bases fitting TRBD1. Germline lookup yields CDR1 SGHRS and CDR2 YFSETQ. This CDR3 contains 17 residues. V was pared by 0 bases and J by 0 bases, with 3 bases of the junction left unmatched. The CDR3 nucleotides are TGCGCCAGCAGCTTGGGGACAGGCGTCTCTGGGGCCAACGTCCTGACTTTC. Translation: CASSLGTGVSGANVLTF. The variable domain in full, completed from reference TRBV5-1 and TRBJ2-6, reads KAGVTQTPRYLIKTRGQQVTLSCSPISGHRSVSWYQQTPGQGLQFLFEYFSETQRNKGNFPGRFSGRQFSNSRSEMNVSTLELGDSALYLCASSLGTGVSGANVLTFGAGSRLTVL.

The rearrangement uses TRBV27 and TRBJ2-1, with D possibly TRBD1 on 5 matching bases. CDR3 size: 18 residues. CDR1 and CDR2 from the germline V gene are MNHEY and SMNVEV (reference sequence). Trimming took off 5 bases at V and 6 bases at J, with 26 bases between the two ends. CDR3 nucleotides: TGTGCCAGCAGTCTCTCCCCAAAACAGGCTCGCGCGTCCAATGAGCAGTTCTTC. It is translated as CASSLSPKQARASNEQFF.

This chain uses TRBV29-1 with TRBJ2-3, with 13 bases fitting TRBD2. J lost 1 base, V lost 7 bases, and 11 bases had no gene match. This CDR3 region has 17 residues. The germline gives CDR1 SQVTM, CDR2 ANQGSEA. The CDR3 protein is CSAPTSGRVIGTDTQYF. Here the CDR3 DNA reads TGCAGCGCTCCAACTAGCGGGAGGGTCATCGGCACAGATACGCAGTATTTT.

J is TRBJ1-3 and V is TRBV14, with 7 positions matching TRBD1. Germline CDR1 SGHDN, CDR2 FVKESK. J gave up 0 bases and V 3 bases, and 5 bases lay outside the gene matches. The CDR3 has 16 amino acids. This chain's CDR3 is CASSQRQGFSGNTIYF. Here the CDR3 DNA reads TGTGCCAGCAGCCAGAGACAGGGCTTCTCTGGAAACACCATATATTTT.